The 17 T cell receptor beta chains listed next were all sequenced from one sample in a study of shared clonotypes between healthy human individuals. Here immunoSEQ multiplex PCR was the method, and the copy in TCRdb shows in-frame clones only, minus some. Of 600,000 to 700,000 clones detected, about 80% appear once; the ten largest clones hold around 1.8%. The sequenced material came from memory CD4+ T cells sorted from blood. Indicated subset: CD45RA-negative fraction. Receptors were obtained from a woman aged 30 to 39 in good health.

The chain couples TRBV30 to TRBJ1-4; D possibly corresponds to TRBD1 (5 bases). The CDR3 loop spans 13 amino acids. Germline values: CDR1 GTSNPN, CDR2 SVGIG (reference sequence). V dropped 7 bases and J dropped 7 bases, with 16 bases sitting between them. The CDR3 DNA sequence: TGTGCCTACCGACAGCCTTCAATTGAAAAACTGTTTTTT. Amino acid sequence: CAYRQPSIEKLFF.

V and J are TRBV19 and TRBJ1-5; possible D gene TRBD1, 5 bases. CDR3 length: 13 amino acids. V was trimmed by 3 bases and J by 7 bases, leaving 10 bases between them. Germline V CDR1 and CDR2: LNHDA, SQIVND (reference sequence). In DNA, the CDR3 is TGTGCCAGTAGTATGGGGGTAGACCAGCCCCAGCATTTT. Encoded protein: CASSMGVDQPQHF.

About this clone: Other nucleotide sequences from this sample produce the same CDR3. V is TRBV20-1 and J is TRBJ2-5, with 8 bases that match TRBD1. V was clipped by 6 bases and J by 4 bases; unmatched bases: 1. The CDR3 covers 11 residues. From germline, CDR1 is DFQATT and CDR2 SNEGSKA (reference sequence). This CDR3 reads CSAGQGETQYF. CDR3 nucleotide sequence: TGCAGTGCCGGACAGGGAGAGACCCAGTACTTC.

On this clone: The sample carries other DNA sequences with the same CDR3. This chain connects TRBV15 to TRBJ2-6; D gene unclear. The CDR3 contains 15 residues. CDR1 and CDR2 from the germline V gene are LNHNV and YYDKDF (reference sequence). Between the trimmed V and J ends, which lost 0 bases and 0 bases, there was a span of 3 bases. Here the CDR3 DNA reads TGTGCCACCAGCAGAGACCTCTCTGGGGCCAACGTCCTGACTTTC. The encoded protein is CATSRDLSGANVLTF.

The chain couples TRBV18 to TRBJ2-2; D is perhaps TRBD1 (6 bases). From germline, CDR1 is KGHSH and CDR2 LQKENI. The V end was cut by 3 bases, the J end by 0 bases, with 8 bases between. This CDR3 has 15 residues. CDR3 bases: TGTGCCAGCTCACCGAACAGGGCGAACACCGGGGAGCTGTTTTTT. This translates into CASSPNRANTGELFF.

V gene TRBV6-1 combines with J gene TRBJ2-7, with 8 nucleotides matching TRBD2. CDR3 size: 14 residues. Trimming cost V 4 bases and J 4 bases; bases outside gene matches: 6. Looked up from germline, CDR1 is MNHNS and CDR2 is SASEGT. CDR3: CASSVISGKYEQYF. The CDR3 DNA sequence: TGTGCCAGCAGTGTAATTAGCGGGAAGTACGAGCAGTACTTC.

The rearrangement links TRBV7-2 to TRBJ1-4, with 7 bases lining up with TRBD1. V was pared by 4 bases and J by 8 bases, with 13 bases of the junction left unmatched. CDR1 is SGHTA, CDR2 FQGNSA, per germline. CDR3 length: 16 residues. The chain's CDR3 is CASSSRGRGVREKLFF. The CDR3 DNA follows: TGTGCCAGCAGCTCGAGGGGGCGCGGGGTGAGAGAAAAACTGTTTTTT.

This clone was counted once. V is TRBV5-4 and J is TRBJ1-4; 8 nucleotides agree with TRBD1. The trim removed 4 bases at V and 3 bases at J, leaving 5 bases unmatched. The CDR3 runs to 15 residues. The germline CDR1 and CDR2 sequences are SGHNT and YYREEE (reference sequence). CDR3 region: CASSQRTGPNEKLFF. The CDR3 DNA reads TGTGCCAGCAGCCAGAGGACAGGGCCTAATGAAAAACTGTTTTTT.

Turning to this clone: Additional DNA sequences in this sample encode the identical CDR3. The J gene is TRBJ2-1, the V gene TRBV27, with 9 bases lining up with TRBD1. V gave up 7 bases and J gave up 7 bases; unmatched junction bases: 8. The CDR3 has 14 amino acids. Germline V gene sequence: CDR1 MNHEY, CDR2 SMNVEV (reference sequence). CDR3 protein: CASKKQGALNEQFF. In nucleotides, the CDR3 is TGTGCCAGCAAGAAACAGGGGGCATTGAATGAGCAGTTCTTC.

Comments on this clone: The sample contains more than one DNA sequence encoding this CDR3. The V call is TRBV5-1, the J call TRBJ2-7; possibly TRBD1 for D (6 bases). In germline, CDR1 is SGHRS, CDR2 YFSETQ. V gave up 4 bases and J gave up 2 bases, with 10 bases separating them. This CDR3 contains 13 residues. The CDR3 coding sequence is TGCGCCAGCAGCCCCGGGACAACCTACGAGCAGTACTTC. Its protein is CASSPGTTYEQYF.

This clone was seen more than once but under ten times. The genes are TRBV5-1 and TRBJ2-2; 7 positions agree with TRBD2. CDR3 length: 16 residues. Germline loops: CDR1 SGHRS, CDR2 YFSETQ. With 0 bases clipped from V and 5 bases from J, the junction kept 7 bases outside the gene matches. CDR3 nucleotides: TGCGCCAGCAGCTTGGCCTCCCAGGGAGGGACCGGGGAGCTGTTTTTT. This encodes CASSLASQGGTGELFF. Full variable domain (remainder filled in from reference TRBV5-1 and TRBJ2-2): KAGVTQTPRYLIKTRGQQVTLSCSPISGHRSVSWYQQTPGQGLQFLFEYFSETQRNKGNFPGRFSGRQFSNSRSEMNVSTLELGDSALYLCASSLASQGGTGELFFGEGSRLTVL.

This rearrangement joins TRBV7-9 to TRBJ2-2; D is unclear. Germline V gene sequence: CDR1 SEHNR, CDR2 FQNEAQ (reference sequence). V lost 4 bases and J lost 2, with 8 bases in between. The CDR3 covers 14 residues. The chain's CDR3 is CASSSGPNTGELFF. The CDR3 DNA sequence: TGTGCCAGCAGCTCTGGACCAAACACCGGGGAGCTGTTTTTT.

This clone was detected only a few times. This chain joins TRBV28 and TRBJ1-5, with 8 bases that match TRBD1. This CDR3 comprises 18 residues. Germline trimming cut 1 base from V and 1 base from J; bases unmatched to any gene: 9. Germline loops: CDR1 MDHEN, CDR2 SYDVKM. CDR3 nucleotides: TGTGCCAGCAGTTTATTTCTTAGGACAGGGTTGAGCAATCAGCCCCAGCATTTT. Protein sequence: CASSLFLRTGLSNQPQHF.

V and J are TRBV7-2 and TRBJ2-7; 13 bases align to TRBD2. This CDR3 contains 16 residues. V lost 3 bases to trimming and J lost 6 bases; unmatched junction nucleotides: 8. Per the germline V gene, CDR1 is SGHTA and CDR2 is FQGNSA. CDR3 coding DNA: TGTGCCAGCAGCTTGGTGACTAGCGGGAGGAAAGGCGAGCAGTACTTC. Residues: CASSLVTSGRKGEQYF.

About this clone itself: The identical CDR3 is also encoded by other nucleotide sequences in the sample. The chain employs TRBV28 and TRBJ2-7; the match to TRBD2 covers 7 bases. CDR3 length: 13 amino acids. The germline V gene has CDR1 MDHEN and CDR2 SYDVKM. The V segment lost 4 bases and the J segment 1 base; nucleotides outside the gene matches: 1. CDR3 DNA sequence: TGTGCCAGCAGTTCCGGGGGGTCCTACGAGCAGTACTTC. It is translated as CASSSGGSYEQYF.

The gene calls are TRBV7-6 and TRBJ1-1; D is possibly TRBD1 (5 bases). CDR3 length equals 15 residues. The germline CDR1 and CDR2 sequences are SGHVS and FNYEAQ. Trimming stripped 5 bases from V and 1 base from J, with 14 bases between. CDR3 protein: CASSKGHTWNTEAFF. The CDR3 nucleotides read TGTGCCAGCAGCAAAGGACATACATGGAACACTGAAGCTTTCTTT.

The rearrangement links TRBV2 to TRBJ2-1; 12 positions match TRBD2. CDR3 size: 15 residues. The ends lost 6 bases at V and 3 bases at J; junction bases unmatched: 3. CDR1 and CDR2 (germline): SNHLY, FYNNEI. The CDR3 is CASSMGLAGYNEQFF. DNA for the CDR3: TGTGCCAGCAGCATGGGACTAGCGGGCTACAATGAGCAGTTCTTC.